This T cell receptor (beta chain) was found in a study of blood T cell repertoires in COVID-19. Study-level information: T cells, B-cell-depleted T cells, or PBMCs supplied cDNA or gDNA.

The data were produced by immunoSEQ multiplex PCR, yet TCRdb's version contains in-frame clones alone and is incomplete. The sample carries 45,000 or so clones, about nine tenths recorded once. CDR3 length: 15 residues. CDR1 SGHRS and CDR2 YFSETQ come from the germline V gene. V dropped 4 bases and J dropped 3; count of bases not matched to a gene: 6. V gene TRBV5-1 combines with J gene TRBJ2-1; 8 positions match TRBD1. Sequenced sample: peripheral blood. The sequence came from a human donor in a cohort sampled during active COVID-19. CDR3 in DNA: TGCGCCAGCAGCCCCGGACAGGGAAACTACAATGAGCAGTTCTTC. Translation: CASSPGQGNYNEQFF.